The 23 T cell receptor beta chains below come from one sample, sequenced in a study of blood T cell repertoires in COVID-19. Sequencing used immunoSEQ multiplex PCR; TCRdb keeps in-frame clones, though not all of them. The sample lists roughly 250,000 clones, about 80% seen once, with approximately 14% in the top ten. The sequencing input was peripheral blood. The receptors shown here come from a person aged 65 to 85 with COVID-19, enrolled during active disease.

This clone was detected a few times. The V gene is TRBV7-9, the J gene TRBJ2-1; the match to TRBD1 covers 11 bases. The CDR3 covers 15 residues. Germline assignment: CDR1 SEHNR and CDR2 FQNEAQ (reference sequence). The V gene end was trimmed by 5 bases and the J gene end by 4 bases; junction bases not matched to a gene: 4. Here the CDR3 DNA reads TGTGCCAGCAGCCACCGGGACAGGGGGTACAATGAGCAGTTCTTC. It encodes CASSHRDRGYNEQFF.

This clone was observed once. The rearrangement links TRBV4-2 to TRBJ2-3, with TRBD2 matching over 15 bases. Germline loops: CDR1 LGHNA, CDR2 YNFKEQ. Unmatched junction bases numbered 3, after V lost 4 bases and J lost 1 base. The CDR3 contains 17 residues. CDR3 bases: TGTGCCAGCAGCCTCCGGACTAGCGGGGGGGGCACAGATACGCAGTATTTT. It codes for CASSLRTSGGGTDTQYF.

This clone has a handful of counts. The J gene is TRBJ1-1, the V gene TRBV7-2, with 8 bases fitting TRBD1. The CDR3 is made up of 14 amino acids. Looked up from germline, CDR1 is SGHTA and CDR2 is FQGNSA. V trimming: 5 bases; J trimming: 1 base; junction bases outside the gene matches: 3. CDR3 DNA: TGTGCCAGCAGCCGTGACAGGGGGAACACTGAAGCTTTCTTT. Translated, it gives CASSRDRGNTEAFF.

The chain recombines TRBV6-1 with TRBJ1-2; D gene uncertain. The germline CDR1 and CDR2 sequences are MNHNS and SASEGT. Trimming removed 1 base at V and 4 bases at J, with 13 bases between. This CDR3 spans 15 amino acids. The CDR3: CASSEVPRGAYGYTF. In nucleotides, the CDR3 is TGTGCCAGCAGTGAAGTACCACGGGGAGCCTATGGCTACACCTTC.

This CDR3 reads CASSSGTGGAGELFF. The CDR3 nucleotides are TGTGCCAGCAGCTCCGGGACAGGGGGCGCCGGGGAGCTGTTTTTT. J is TRBJ2-2 and V is TRBV11-1; TRBD1 agrees at 12 bases. Germline trimming cut 4 bases from V and 6 bases from J; bases unmatched to any gene: 3. This CDR3 spans 15 amino acids. Germline CDR1 reads SGHAT; CDR2 reads FQDESV (reference sequence).

The genes are TRBV7-8 and TRBJ1-5, with D uncertain. The CDR3 consists of 17 residues. Germline CDR1 is SGHVS and CDR2 is FQNEAQ. The germline V and J ends were trimmed by 1 base and 1 base, with 14 bases remaining between them. In DNA, the CDR3 is TGTGCCAGCAGCTTAGGGTCGAGTTCCACGAGCAATCAGCCCCAGCATTTT. Its protein is CASSLGSSSTSNQPQHF.

This sequence joins TRBV4-3 and TRBJ2-2; D is possibly TRBD1 (5 bases). The length of the CDR3 is 16 residues. Per germline, CDR1 LGHNA and CDR2 YSLEER. The germline V and J ends were trimmed by 1 base and 5 bases, with 14 bases remaining between them. The DNA for the CDR3 is TGCGCCAGCAGCCAAGGTTTCAGGGCCGGAACCGGGGAGCTGTTTTTT. It codes for CASSQGFRAGTGELFF.

V usage is TRBV7-2 and J usage is TRBJ2-1; 8 bases align to TRBD1. This CDR3 spans 16 amino acids. With V trimmed by 3 bases and J by 5 bases, 9 bases remained unmatched. Germline CDR1 SGHTA, CDR2 FQGNSA. Written as DNA, the CDR3 is TGTGCCAGCAGCTTCCTTATATGGACAGGGAACAATGAGCAGTTCTTC. Translation: CASSFLIWTGNNEQFF.

The chain employs TRBV5-4 and TRBJ2-1; 9 bases line up with TRBD2. V shed 2 bases and J 3 bases; nucleotides not matched to a gene: 3. This CDR3 region has 15 residues. Germline V gene data show CDR1 as SGHNT and CDR2 as YYREEE (reference sequence). CDR3 sequence reads: CASSFGREGYNEQFF. The CDR3 bases are TGTGCCAGCAGCTTCGGGCGGGAGGGCTACAATGAGCAGTTCTTC. Looking up the rest from reference TRBV5-4 and TRBJ2-1 gives the full variable domain: ETGVTQSPTHLIKTRGQQVTLRCSSQSGHNTVSWYQQALGQGPQFIFQYYREEENGRGNFPPRFSGLQFPNYSSELNVNALELDDSALYLCASSFGREGYNEQFFGPGTRLTVL.

V is TRBV19 and J is TRBJ2-3; D perhaps matches TRBD2 (7 bases). The CDR3 sequence is 14 residues long. Trimming removed 10 bases from V and 2 bases from J, with 16 bases in between. Germline V CDR1 and CDR2: LNHDA, SQIVND (reference sequence). CDR3 sequence: CATEGGGYTDTQYF. CDR3 sequence (DNA): TGTGCCACAGAAGGGGGGGGTTACACAGATACGCAGTATTTT.

The rearrangement uses TRBV30 and TRBJ2-2; D is possibly TRBD1 (5 bases). From germline, CDR1 is GTSNPN and CDR2 SVGIG (reference sequence). V was pared by 4 bases and J by 0 bases, with 12 bases between. The CDR3 extends over 15 amino acids. CDR3 in amino acids: CAWNLDNSNTGELFF. In DNA form, the CDR3 reads TGTGCCTGGAATCTGGACAACTCGAACACCGGGGAGCTGTTTTTT.

V usage is TRBV6-5 and J usage is TRBJ1-5; D not resolved. The CDR3 consists of 13 residues. Germline V CDR1 and CDR2: MNHEY, SVGAGI. V was clipped by 6 bases and J by 9 bases, with 15 bases between them. The CDR3 nucleotides read TGTGCCAGCAGCCTCACCGTACGGGGGCCCCAGCATTTT. Translated: CASSLTVRGPQHF.

This clone has a single count. The chain employs TRBV4-3 and TRBJ1-2, with a tentative D call TRBD1 (5 bases). Germline CDR1 reads LGHNA; CDR2 reads YSLEER. Trimming removed 0 bases at V and 4 bases at J, with 12 bases between. The CDR3 contains 15 residues. The CDR3 is CASSQDRPGVYGYTF. The CDR3 DNA is TGCGCCAGCAGCCAAGATCGCCCGGGGGTCTATGGCTACACCTTC.

The rearrangement joins TRBV7-9 to TRBJ2-7; the D is unclear. Trimming cost V 3 bases and J 6 bases, with 6 bases left between them. The CDR3 runs 11 residues. The germline gives CDR1 SEHNR, CDR2 FQNEAQ (reference sequence). CDR3: CASSFGFEQYF. CDR3 sequence (DNA): TGTGCCAGCAGCTTCGGGTTCGAGCAGTACTTC.

V and J are TRBV27 and TRBJ2-2, with 11 bases fitting TRBD1. V gave up 5 bases and J gave up 7 bases; unmatched junction bases: 6. Per the germline V gene, CDR1 is MNHEY and CDR2 is SMNVEV (reference sequence). This CDR3 is built from 15 residues. CDR3 DNA sequence: TGTGCCAGCAGTCGGACAGGGGGCGCCGGCGGGGAGCTGTTTTTT. It translates to CASSRTGGAGGELFF.

This clone was seen only a few times. The rearrangement links TRBV18 to TRBJ1-6; no clear D gene. There are 13 residues in the CDR3. The germline CDR1 and CDR2 sequences are KGHSH and LQKENI. The V and J ends lost 3 bases and 7 bases respectively, with 7 bases between them. CDR3 DNA: TGTGCCAGCTCACCGGCAAAGAATTCACCCCTCCACTTT. Its translation is CASSPAKNSPLHF.

The CDR3, as DNA: TGCGCCAGCAGCCCACACCAGGGGGCCCTTGGTTCACCCCTCCACTTT. This sequence encodes CASSPHQGALGSPLHF. The genes are TRBV4-3 and TRBJ1-6, with 8 bases aligning to TRBD1. Looked up from germline, CDR1 is LGHNA and CDR2 is YSLEER. CDR3 length: 16 amino acids. Trimming at V came to 4 bases and at J to 9 bases, leaving 11 bases not matched to a gene.

The sample holds a few counts of this clone. V is TRBV13 and J is TRBJ1-1, with D unresolved. CDR1 and CDR2 from the germline V gene are PRHDT and FYEKMQ (reference sequence). V lost 5 bases and J lost 1, with 11 bases in between. The length of the CDR3 is 14 residues. As DNA, the CDR3 is TGTGCCAGCAGCAAGGATCGGGGGAACACTGAAGCTTTCTTT. Translating gives CASSKDRGNTEAFF.

The genes are TRBV18 and TRBJ2-2; D might be TRBD1 (5 bases). The length of the CDR3 is 14 residues. Between the trimmed V and J ends, which lost 6 bases and 3 bases, there was a span of 11 bases. Germline-derived CDR1 and CDR2 are KGHSH and LQKENI. The CDR3 sequence: CASSAQGYTGELFF. In nucleotides, the CDR3 is TGTGCCAGCTCCGCCCAGGGCTACACCGGGGAGCTGTTTTTT.

The genes are TRBV29-1 and TRBJ2-3; the D gene is possibly TRBD2 (5 bases). This CDR3 has 13 amino acids. With 4 bases removed from V and 3 bases from J, the gap between germline ends came to 11 bases. Germline CDR1 SQVTM, CDR2 ANQGSEA. CDR3 coding DNA: TGCAGCGTTGCCCCGGACTTTACAGATACGCAGTATTTT. Amino acids: CSVAPDFTDTQYF.

As DNA, the CDR3 is TGCGCCAGCAGCTTCAGACCGGGACAGGGCACTGAAGCTTTCTTT. Translated: CASSFRPGQGTEAFF. This chain joins TRBV5-1 and TRBJ1-1, with 9 nucleotides matching TRBD1. CDR3 length: 15 amino acids. V trimming: 2 bases; J trimming: 4 bases; junction bases outside the gene matches: 6. The germline CDR1 and CDR2 sequences are SGHRS and YFSETQ.

The rearrangement joins TRBV7-8 to TRBJ2-5; D unclear. The germline V and J ends were trimmed by 5 bases and 3 bases, with 19 bases remaining between them. Germline values: CDR1 SGHVS, CDR2 FQNEAQ. The CDR3 is 16 residues long. CDR3 in DNA: TGTGCCAGCAGCCGAAAGGAGATGTTGTGGGAAGAGACCCAGTACTTC. This encodes CASSRKEMLWEETQYF.

The V call is TRBV6-6, the J call TRBJ1-3; D gene uncertain. CDR1 and CDR2 from the germline V gene are MNHNY and SVGAGI (reference sequence). CDR3 length: 13 residues. The V gene lost 7 bases and the J gene lost 4 bases, with 11 bases spanning the gap. The CDR3 DNA reads TGTGCCAGCATTTCCGTCGGGGGAAACACCATATATTTT. Protein: CASISVGGNTIYF.